This T cell receptor (beta chain) was obtained from a study of post-analysis software for immune sequencing data. Prepared TCR beta cDNA libraries contained unique molecular identifiers. Each CDR3 protein gets one entry after TCRdb re-called the PCR reads with MiXCR. This sample carries about 500,000 distinct CDR3 sequences, under 55% of them seen once, and the ten largest clones take roughly 12%. As for this clonotype: Its antigen is not identified.

This CDR3 has 14 amino acids. Germline CDR1 reads LGHNA; CDR2 reads YNFKEQ. V was clipped by 4 bases and J by 4 bases, with 11 bases between them. General study results and limits: Comparison with controls showed significantly lower normalized Chao1 diversity in multiple sclerosis patients. When patients were compared with controls, five TRBV segments were more frequent, TRBV5-6, TRBV5-1 and TRBV20-1 among them.

The clonotype originates from a girl aged 5-17 years with multiple sclerosis. Sequencing was performed on blood. The rearrangement links TRBV4-2 to TRBJ1-5, with no clear D. The CDR3 DNA follows: TGTGCCAGCAGCCCCGACCCTGAGAATCAGCCCCAGCATTTT. It is translated as CASSPDPENQPQHF.